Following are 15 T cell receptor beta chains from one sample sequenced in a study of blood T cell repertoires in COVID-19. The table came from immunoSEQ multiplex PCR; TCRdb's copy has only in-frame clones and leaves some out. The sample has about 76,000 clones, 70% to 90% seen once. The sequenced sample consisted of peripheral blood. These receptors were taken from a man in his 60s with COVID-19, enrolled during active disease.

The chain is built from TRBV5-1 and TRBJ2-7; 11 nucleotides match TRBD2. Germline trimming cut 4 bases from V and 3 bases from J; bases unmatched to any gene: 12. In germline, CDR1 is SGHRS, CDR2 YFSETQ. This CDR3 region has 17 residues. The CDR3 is CASSAGGSSGGFYEQYF. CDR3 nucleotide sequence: TGCGCCAGCAGCGCCGGGGGATCTAGCGGGGGGTTCTACGAGCAGTACTTC. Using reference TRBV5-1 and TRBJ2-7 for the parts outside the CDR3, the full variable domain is KAGVTQTPRYLIKTRGQQVTLSCSPISGHRSVSWYQQTPGQGLQFLFEYFSETQRNKGNFPGRFSGRQFSNSRSEMNVSTLELGDSALYLCASSAGGSSGGFYEQYFGPGTRLTVT.

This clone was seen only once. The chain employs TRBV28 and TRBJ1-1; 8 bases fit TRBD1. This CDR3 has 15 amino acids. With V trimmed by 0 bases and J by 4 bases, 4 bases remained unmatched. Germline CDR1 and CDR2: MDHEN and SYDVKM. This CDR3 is CASSLWQGASTEAFF. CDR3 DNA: TGTGCCAGCAGTTTATGGCAGGGGGCAAGCACTGAAGCTTTCTTT.

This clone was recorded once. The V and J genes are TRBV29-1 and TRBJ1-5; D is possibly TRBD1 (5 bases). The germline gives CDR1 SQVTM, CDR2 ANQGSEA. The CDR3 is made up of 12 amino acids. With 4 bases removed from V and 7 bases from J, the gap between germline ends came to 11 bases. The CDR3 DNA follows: TGCAGCGTTGTGGAAGGGGAACAGCCCCAGCATTTT. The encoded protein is CSVVEGEQPQHF. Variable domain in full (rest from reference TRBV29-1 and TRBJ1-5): SAVISQKPSRDICQRGTSLTIQCQVDSQVTMMFWYRQQPGQSLTLIATANQGSEATYESGFVIDKFPISRPNLTFSTLTVSNMSPEDSSIYLCSVVEGEQPQHFGDGTRLSIL.

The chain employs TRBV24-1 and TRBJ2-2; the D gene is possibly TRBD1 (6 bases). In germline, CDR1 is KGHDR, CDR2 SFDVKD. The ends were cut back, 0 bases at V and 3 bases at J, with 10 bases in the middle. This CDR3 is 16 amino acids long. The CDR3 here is CATSDLPGTYTGELFF. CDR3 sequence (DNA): TGTGCCACCAGTGATTTGCCAGGGACATACACCGGGGAGCTGTTTTTT.

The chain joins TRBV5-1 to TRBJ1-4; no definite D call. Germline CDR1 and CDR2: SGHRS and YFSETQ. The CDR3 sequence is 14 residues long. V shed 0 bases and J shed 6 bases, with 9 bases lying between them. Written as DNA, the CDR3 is TGCGCCAGCAGCTTGGCCGAGGCGCATGAAAAACTGTTTTTT. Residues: CASSLAEAHEKLFF. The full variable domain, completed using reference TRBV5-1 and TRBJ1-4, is KAGVTQTPRYLIKTRGQQVTLSCSPISGHRSVSWYQQTPGQGLQFLFEYFSETQRNKGNFPGRFSGRQFSNSRSEMNVSTLELGDSALYLCASSLAEAHEKLFFGSGTQLSVL.

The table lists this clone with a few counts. The DNA of the CDR3 is TGTGCCAGCAGCTTACAACAGGGGGCAACCGGGGAGCTGTTTTTT. Translation: CASSLQQGATGELFF. The chain is built from TRBV7-3 and TRBJ2-2; TRBD1 matches 9 bases. V lost 2 bases to trimming and J lost 5 bases; unmatched junction nucleotides: 3. Germline CDR1 SGHTA, CDR2 FQGTGA. The CDR3 is 15 residues long.

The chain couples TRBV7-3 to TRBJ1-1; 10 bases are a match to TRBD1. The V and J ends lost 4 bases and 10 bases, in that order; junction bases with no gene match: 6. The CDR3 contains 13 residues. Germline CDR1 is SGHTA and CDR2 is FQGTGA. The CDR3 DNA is TGTGCCAGCAGCTACGGGACAGGGGTTCCAGCTTTCTTT. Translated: CASSYGTGVPAFF. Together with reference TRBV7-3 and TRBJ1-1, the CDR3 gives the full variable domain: GAGVSQTPSNKVTEKGKYVELRCDPISGHTALYWYRQSLGQGPEFLIYFQGTGAADDSGLPNDRFFAVRPEGSVSTLKIQRTERGDSAVYLCASSYGTGVPAFFGQGTRLTVV.

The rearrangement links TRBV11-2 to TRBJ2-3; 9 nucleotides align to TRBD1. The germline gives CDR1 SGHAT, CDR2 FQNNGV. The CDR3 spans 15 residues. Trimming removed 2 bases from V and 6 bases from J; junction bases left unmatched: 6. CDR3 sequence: CASSLIGQGPDTQYF. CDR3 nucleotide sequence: TGTGCCAGCAGCTTAATCGGACAGGGGCCCGATACGCAGTATTTT.

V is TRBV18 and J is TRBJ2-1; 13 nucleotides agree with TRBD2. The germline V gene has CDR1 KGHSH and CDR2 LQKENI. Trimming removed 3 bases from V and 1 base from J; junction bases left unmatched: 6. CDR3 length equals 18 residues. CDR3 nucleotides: TGTGCCAGCTCACCGGGACTAGCGGGGCTTGGGTCCTACAATGAGCAGTTCTTC. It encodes CASSPGLAGLGSYNEQFF.

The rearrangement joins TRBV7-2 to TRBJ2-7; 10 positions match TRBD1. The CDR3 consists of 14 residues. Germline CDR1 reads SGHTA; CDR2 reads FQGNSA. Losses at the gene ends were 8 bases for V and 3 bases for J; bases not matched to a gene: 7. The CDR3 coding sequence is TGTGCCAGCCTCGGGAGGACAGGGGGCTACGAGCAGTACTTC. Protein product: CASLGRTGGYEQYF.

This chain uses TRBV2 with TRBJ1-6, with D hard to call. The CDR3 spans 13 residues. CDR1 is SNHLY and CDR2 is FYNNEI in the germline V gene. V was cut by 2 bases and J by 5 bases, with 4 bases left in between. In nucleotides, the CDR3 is TGTGCCAGCAGTGAACAGAATAATTCACCCCTCCACTTT. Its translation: CASSEQNNSPLHF.

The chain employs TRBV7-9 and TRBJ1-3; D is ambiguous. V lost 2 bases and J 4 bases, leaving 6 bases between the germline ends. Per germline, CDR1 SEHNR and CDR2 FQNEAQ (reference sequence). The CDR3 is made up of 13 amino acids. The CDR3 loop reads CASSLQKGNTIYF. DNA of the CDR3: TGTGCCAGCAGCTTACAGAAAGGAAACACCATATATTTT.

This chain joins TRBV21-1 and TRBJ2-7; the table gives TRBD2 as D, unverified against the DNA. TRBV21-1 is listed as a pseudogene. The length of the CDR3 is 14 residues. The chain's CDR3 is CASSKVMDSGEQYF. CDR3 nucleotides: TGTGCCAGCAGCAAAGTTATGGACTCGGGCGAGCAGTACTTC.

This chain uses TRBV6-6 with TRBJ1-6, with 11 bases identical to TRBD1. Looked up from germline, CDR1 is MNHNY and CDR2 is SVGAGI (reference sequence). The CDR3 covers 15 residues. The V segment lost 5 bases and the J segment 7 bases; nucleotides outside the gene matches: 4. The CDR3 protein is CASSTRDRGNSPLHF. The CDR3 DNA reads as TGTGCCAGCAGTACCCGGGACAGGGGGAATTCACCCCTCCACTTT.

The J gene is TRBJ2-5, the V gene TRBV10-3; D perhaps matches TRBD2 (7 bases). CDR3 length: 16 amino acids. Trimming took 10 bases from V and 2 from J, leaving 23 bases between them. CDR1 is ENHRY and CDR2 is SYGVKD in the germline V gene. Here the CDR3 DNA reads TGTGCCACGCAATGGGGGGGGGCTAGCGGACAAGAGACCCAGTACTTC. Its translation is CATQWGGASGQETQYF.